The rows below give T cell receptor beta chains drawn from one sample of a study of CD8 T cells in Susac syndrome. Each CDR3 protein gets one entry after TCRdb re-called the immunoSEQ multiplex PCR reads with MiXCR. Among under 150,000 distinct CDR3 sequences listed, roughly 94% were seen once. Sequencing used CD8+ T cells from PBMCs. Receptors originate from a human donor in good health. Both conserved end residues are part of each CDR3. The order of the fields is clone size, V gene, D gene, J gene, CDR3 protein. D genes are given only for firm matches. Size tells how often a clone was seen (once, few, many) or the class of an expanded clone, and some rows leave it out.

-,TRBV11-2,-,TRBJ2-1,CASSSPIQQDNEQFF
-,TRBV19,-,TRBJ2-7,CASIVFYEQYF
-,TRBV20-1,-,TRBJ2-2,CSATRLNPVTGELFF
-,TRBV15,-,TRBJ2-6,CATSRVTTLSGANVLTF
once,TRBV6-2/TRBV6-3,TRBD1,TRBJ1-5,CASMVQGGNQPQHF
-,TRBV3-1,TRBD2,TRBJ2-1,CASSSGLVIGEQFF
-,TRBV15,-,TRBJ2-7,CATSPLGAPSEQYF
-,TRBV27,-,TRBJ2-3,CASSLTLGGRSTDTQYF
-,TRBV19,-,TRBJ2-1,CASSISVDNEQFF
-,TRBV20-1,TRBD1,TRBJ2-7,CSAPYRGQVEQYF
once,TRBV27,-,TRBJ2-7,CASSSLRATLSEQYF
-,TRBV5-6,-,TRBJ2-3,CASSSRVSPDTQYF
-,TRBV20-1,-,TRBJ2-7,CSALRDSNSYEQYF
-,TRBV12-3/TRBV12-4,-,TRBJ2-5,CASSWDIQETQYF
-,TRBV7-2,-,TRBJ2-7,CASSLGPENYEQYF
-,TRBV28,TRBD1,TRBJ1-1,CASSLPQGDTEAFF
-,TRBV29-1,TRBD2,TRBJ2-3,CSVEDLTSGIADTQYF
-,TRBV2,TRBD1,TRBJ1-2,CASSASGTGAWGYTF
-,TRBV9,-,TRBJ2-7,CASSPGPATTYEQYF
-,TRBV27,-,TRBJ2-3,CASSNRDSTDTQYF
-,TRBV7-2,TRBD2,TRBJ2-7,CATSDGTSGKVEQYF
-,TRBV23-1,-,TRBJ1-1,CASSRPTVGTEAFF
-,TRBV15,TRBD2,TRBJ2-7,CATSSLREEQYF
few,TRBV27,-,TRBJ2-2,CASNSNTGELFF
-,TRBV29-1,-,TRBJ1-1,CSVDTGTEAFF
-,TRBV4-3,TRBD1,TRBJ2-7,CASSQDRRGQEQYF
-,TRBV7-9,-,TRBJ1-2,CASSFSTSYTF
-,TRBV20-1,-,TRBJ1-1,CSASNLGNTEAFF
-,TRBV15,-,TRBJ2-2,CATSRLLGPTGELFF
-,TRBV27,TRBD1,TRBJ1-2,CASSVGQDYGYTF
-,TRBV7-9,TRBD2,TRBJ2-3,CASSLALAGVPDTQYF
once,TRBV30,-,TRBJ1-1,CAWGTGPGANTEAFF
once,TRBV7-2,-,TRBJ2-7,CASSWWGYSYEQYF
-,TRBV20-1,-,TRBJ2-2,CSARYGRRNTGELFF
-,TRBV20-1,-,TRBJ2-3,CSARDRGTLKMDTQYF
-,TRBV29-1,TRBD1,TRBJ2-7,CSVDLTGSYEQYF
-,TRBV7-9,TRBD2,TRBJ2-3,CASSNKREVTQYF
-,TRBV19,-,TRBJ1-1,CASNAAIHPNTEAFF
-,TRBV5-1,TRBD1,TRBJ2-7,CASSLGDSPTYEQYF
-,TRBV25-1,-,TRBJ2-3,CASSTRKDTQYF
-,TRBV3-1,-,TRBJ1-1,CASSQGLNTEAFF
once,TRBV4-1,TRBD2,TRBJ2-1,CASSHSPGTSGSREFF
-,TRBV4-2,TRBD2,TRBJ2-1,CASSLPSSGPSYNEQFF
few,TRBV29-1,-,TRBJ1-1,CSDSSYAFF
-,TRBV3-1,-,TRBJ2-5,CASSQDPTRWEGLETQYF
-,TRBV4-3,-,TRBJ2-3,CASSQTGFVADTQYF
-,TRBV9,TRBD1,TRBJ2-7,CASSVSRDRGSYEQYF
-,TRBV27,TRBD2,TRBJ2-1,CASSFGLAGGDEQFF
-,TRBV27,-,TRBJ2-1,CASSLSYNYNEQFF